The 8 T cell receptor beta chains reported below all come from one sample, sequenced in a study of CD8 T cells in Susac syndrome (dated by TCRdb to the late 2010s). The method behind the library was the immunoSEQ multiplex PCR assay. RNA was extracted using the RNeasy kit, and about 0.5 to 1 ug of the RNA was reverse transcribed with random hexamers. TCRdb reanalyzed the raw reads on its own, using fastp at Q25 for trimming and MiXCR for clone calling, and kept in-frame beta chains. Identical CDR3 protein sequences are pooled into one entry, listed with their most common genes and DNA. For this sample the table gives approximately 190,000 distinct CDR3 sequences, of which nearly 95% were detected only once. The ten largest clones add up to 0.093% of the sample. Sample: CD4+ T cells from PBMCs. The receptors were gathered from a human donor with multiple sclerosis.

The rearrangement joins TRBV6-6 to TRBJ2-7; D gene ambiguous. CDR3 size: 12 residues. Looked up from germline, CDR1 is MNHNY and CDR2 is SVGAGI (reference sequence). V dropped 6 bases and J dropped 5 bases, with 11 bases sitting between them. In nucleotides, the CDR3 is TGTGCCAGCAGCCCCGTAGGTAACGAGCAGTACTTC. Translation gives CASSPVGNEQYF.

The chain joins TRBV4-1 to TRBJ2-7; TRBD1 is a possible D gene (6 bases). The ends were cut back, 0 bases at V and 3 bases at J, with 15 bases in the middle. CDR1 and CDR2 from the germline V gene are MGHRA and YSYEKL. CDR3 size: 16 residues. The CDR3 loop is CASSQDLGTLLYEQYF. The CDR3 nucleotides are TGCGCCAGCAGCCAAGATCTAGGGACACTACTCTACGAGCAGTACTTC.

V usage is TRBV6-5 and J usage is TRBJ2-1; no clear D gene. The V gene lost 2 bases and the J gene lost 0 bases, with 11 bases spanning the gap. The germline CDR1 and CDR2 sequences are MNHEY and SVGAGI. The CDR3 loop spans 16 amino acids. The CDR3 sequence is CASSYDLLSSYNEQFF. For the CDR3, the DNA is TGTGCCAGCAGTTACGACTTATTAAGCTCCTACAATGAGCAGTTCTTC.

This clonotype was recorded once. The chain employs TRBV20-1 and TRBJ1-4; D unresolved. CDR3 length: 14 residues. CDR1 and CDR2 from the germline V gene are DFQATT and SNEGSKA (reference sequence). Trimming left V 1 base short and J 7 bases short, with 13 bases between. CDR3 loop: CSARGTEFGEKLFF. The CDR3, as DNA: TGCAGTGCTAGAGGGACCGAGTTTGGTGAAAAACTGTTTTTT.

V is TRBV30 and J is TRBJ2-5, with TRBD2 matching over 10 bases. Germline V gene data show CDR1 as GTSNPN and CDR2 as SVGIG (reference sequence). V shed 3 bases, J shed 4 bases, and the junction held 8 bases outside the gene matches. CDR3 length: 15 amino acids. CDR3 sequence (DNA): TGTGCCTGGAGACTAGCGGGGTTTTGGGGAGAGACCCAGTACTTC. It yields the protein CAWRLAGFWGETQYF.

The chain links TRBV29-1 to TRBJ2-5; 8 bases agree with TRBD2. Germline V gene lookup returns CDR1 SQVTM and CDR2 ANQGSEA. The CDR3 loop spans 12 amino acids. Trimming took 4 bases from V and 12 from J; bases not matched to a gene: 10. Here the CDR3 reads CSVGGGQVTEYF. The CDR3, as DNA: TGCAGCGTTGGCGGGGGGCAGGTCACAGAGTACTTC. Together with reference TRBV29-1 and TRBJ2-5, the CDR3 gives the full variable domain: SAVISQKPSRDICQRGTSLTIQCQVDSQVTMMFWYRQQPGQSLTLIATANQGSEATYESGFVIDKFPISRPNLTFSTLTVSNMSPEDSSIYLCSVGGGQVTEYFGPGTRLLVL.

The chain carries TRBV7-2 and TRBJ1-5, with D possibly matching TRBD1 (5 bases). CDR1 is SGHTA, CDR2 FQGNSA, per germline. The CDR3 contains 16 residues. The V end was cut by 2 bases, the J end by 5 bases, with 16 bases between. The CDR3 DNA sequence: TGTGCCAGCAGCTTATCTGGACACGCGAGGGATCAGCCCCAGCATTTT. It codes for CASSLSGHARDQPQHF.

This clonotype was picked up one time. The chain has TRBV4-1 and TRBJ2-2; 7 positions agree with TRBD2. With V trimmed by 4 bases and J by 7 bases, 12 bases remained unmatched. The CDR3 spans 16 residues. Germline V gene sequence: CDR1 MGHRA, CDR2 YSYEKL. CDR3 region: CASSPPVIAGVGELFF. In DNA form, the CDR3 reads TGCGCCAGCAGCCCGCCGGTGATTGCGGGGGTCGGGGAGCTGTTTTTT.